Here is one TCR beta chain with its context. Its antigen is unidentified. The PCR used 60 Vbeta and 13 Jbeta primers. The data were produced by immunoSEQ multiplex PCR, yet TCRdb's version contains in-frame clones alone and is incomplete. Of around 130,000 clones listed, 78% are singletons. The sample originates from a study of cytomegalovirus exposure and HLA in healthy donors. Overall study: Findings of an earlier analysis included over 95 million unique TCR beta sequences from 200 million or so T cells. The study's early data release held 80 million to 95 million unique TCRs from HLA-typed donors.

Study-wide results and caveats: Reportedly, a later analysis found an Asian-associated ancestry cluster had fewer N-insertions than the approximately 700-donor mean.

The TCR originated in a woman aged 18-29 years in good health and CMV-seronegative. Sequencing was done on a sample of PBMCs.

The CDR3 loop reads CASSPNRRNTEAFF. CDR3 nucleotides: TGTGCCAGCAGCCCTAACAGACGGAACACTGAAGCTTTCTTT. V is TRBV14 and J is TRBJ1-1; no firm D call. The CDR3 contains 14 residues. V was pared by 4 bases and J by 1 base, with 10 bases between. The germline CDR1 and CDR2 sequences are SGHDN and FVKESK.